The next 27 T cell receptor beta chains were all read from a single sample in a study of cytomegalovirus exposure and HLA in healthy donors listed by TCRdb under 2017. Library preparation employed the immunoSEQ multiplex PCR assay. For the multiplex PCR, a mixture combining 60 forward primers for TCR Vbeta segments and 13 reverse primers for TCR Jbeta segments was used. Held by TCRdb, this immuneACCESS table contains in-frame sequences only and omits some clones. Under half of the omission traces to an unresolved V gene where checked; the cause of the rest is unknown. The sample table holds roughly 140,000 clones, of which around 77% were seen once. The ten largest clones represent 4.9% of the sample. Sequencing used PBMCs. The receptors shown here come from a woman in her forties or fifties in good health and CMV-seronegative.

The CDR3 DNA reads as TGTGCCAGCAGCCAAAAGAGTACAGATACGCAGTATTTT. It codes for CASSQKSTDTQYF. J is TRBJ2-3 and V is TRBV4-2; D unclear. V lost 2 bases to trimming and J lost 3 bases, with 6 bases between them. This CDR3 contains 13 residues. CDR1 is LGHNA and CDR2 is YNFKEQ in the germline V gene.

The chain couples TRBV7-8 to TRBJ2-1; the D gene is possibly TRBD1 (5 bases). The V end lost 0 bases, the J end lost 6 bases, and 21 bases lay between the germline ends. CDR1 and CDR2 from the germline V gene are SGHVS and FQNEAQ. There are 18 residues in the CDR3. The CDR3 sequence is CASSLARKAGKIVNEQFF. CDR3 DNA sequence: TGTGCCAGCAGCTTAGCGCGTAAGGCAGGGAAAATCGTCAATGAGCAGTTCTTC.

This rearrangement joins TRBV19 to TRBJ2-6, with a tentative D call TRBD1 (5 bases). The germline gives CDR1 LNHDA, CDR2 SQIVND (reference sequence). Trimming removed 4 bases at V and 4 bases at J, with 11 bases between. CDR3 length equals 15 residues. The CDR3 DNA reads TGTGCCAGTAGTACAACAGGCGCCGGGGCCAACGTCCTGACTTTC. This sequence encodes CASSTTGAGANVLTF.

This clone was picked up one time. The DNA for the CDR3 is TGTGCCAGCAGCTCCAGGTGGCTAGCGGGGGGTAGCACAGATACGCAGTATTTT. It encodes CASSSRWLAGGSTDTQYF. This chain joins TRBV7-9 and TRBJ2-3; TRBD2 matches 11 bases. The J segment lost 0 bases and the V segment lost 4 bases, leaving 9 bases of the junction unmatched. Germline CDR1 and CDR2: SEHNR and FQNEAQ (reference sequence). CDR3 length: 18 amino acids.

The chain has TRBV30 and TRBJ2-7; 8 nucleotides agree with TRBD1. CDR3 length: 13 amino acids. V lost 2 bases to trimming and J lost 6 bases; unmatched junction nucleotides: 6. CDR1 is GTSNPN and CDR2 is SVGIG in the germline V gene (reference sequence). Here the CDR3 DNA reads TGTGCCTGGAGTCCACGGACAGGGACCGAGCAGTACTTC. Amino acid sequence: CAWSPRTGTEQYF.

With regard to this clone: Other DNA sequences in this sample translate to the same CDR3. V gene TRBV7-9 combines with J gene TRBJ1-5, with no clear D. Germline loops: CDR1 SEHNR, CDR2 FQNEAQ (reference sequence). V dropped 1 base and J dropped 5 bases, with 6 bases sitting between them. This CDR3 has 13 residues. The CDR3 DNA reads TGTGCCAGCAGCTTAGGGGGAGATCAGCCCCAGCATTTT. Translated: CASSLGGDQPQHF.

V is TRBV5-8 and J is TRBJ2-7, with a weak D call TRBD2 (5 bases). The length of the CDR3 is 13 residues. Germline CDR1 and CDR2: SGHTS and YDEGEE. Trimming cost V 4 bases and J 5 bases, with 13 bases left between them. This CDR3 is CASSPLGIDEQYF. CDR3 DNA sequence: TGTGCCAGCAGCCCACTCGGGATCGACGAGCAGTACTTC.

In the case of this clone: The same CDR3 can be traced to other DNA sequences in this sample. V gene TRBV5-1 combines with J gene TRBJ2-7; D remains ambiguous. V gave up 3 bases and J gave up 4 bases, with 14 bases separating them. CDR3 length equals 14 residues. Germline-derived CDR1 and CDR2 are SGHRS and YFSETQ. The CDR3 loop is CASSSDGSSYEQYF. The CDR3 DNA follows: TGCGCCAGCAGCTCTGACGGGTCTTCTTACGAGCAGTACTTC.

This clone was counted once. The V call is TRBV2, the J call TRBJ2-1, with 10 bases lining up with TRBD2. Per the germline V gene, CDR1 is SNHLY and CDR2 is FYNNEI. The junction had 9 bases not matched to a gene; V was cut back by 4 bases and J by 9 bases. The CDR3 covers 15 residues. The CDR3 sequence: CASSAPGLARAEQFF. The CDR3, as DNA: TGTGCCAGCAGTGCCCCGGGACTAGCGCGGGCTGAGCAGTTCTTC. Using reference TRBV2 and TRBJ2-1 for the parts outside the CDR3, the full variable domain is EPEVTQTPSHQVTQMGQEVILRCVPISNHLYFYWYRQILGQKVEFLVSFYNNEISEKSEIFDDQFSVERPDGSNFTLKIRSTKLEDSAMYFCASSAPGLARAEQFFGPGTRLTVL.

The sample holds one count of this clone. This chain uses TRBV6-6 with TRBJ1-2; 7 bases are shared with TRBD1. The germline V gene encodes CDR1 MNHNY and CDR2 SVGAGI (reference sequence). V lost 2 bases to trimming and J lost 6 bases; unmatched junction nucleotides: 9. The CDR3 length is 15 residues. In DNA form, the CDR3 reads TGTGCCAGCAGTTACCCCGGGACAGAGGATGATGGCTACACCTTC. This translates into CASSYPGTEDDGYTF.

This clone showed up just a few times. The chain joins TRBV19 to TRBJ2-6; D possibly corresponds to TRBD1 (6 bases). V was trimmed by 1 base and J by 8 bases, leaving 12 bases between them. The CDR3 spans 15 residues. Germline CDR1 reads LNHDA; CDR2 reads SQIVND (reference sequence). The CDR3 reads CASSIGDRSPNVLTF. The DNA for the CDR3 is TGTGCCAGTAGTATAGGAGACAGGTCCCCCAACGTCCTGACTTTC.

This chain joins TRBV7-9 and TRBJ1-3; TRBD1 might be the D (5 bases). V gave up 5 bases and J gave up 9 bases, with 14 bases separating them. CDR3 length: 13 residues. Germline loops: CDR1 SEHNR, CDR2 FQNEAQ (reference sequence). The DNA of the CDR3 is TGTGCCAGCAGCACCATTCGGGGGGGCACCATATATTTT. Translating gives CASSTIRGGTIYF.

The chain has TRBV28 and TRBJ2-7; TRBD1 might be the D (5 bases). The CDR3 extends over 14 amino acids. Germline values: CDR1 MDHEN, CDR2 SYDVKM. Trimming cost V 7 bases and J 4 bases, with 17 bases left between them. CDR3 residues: CASKSSDRNYEQYF. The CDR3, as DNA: TGTGCCAGCAAATCTAGTGACAGAAATTACGAGCAGTACTTC.

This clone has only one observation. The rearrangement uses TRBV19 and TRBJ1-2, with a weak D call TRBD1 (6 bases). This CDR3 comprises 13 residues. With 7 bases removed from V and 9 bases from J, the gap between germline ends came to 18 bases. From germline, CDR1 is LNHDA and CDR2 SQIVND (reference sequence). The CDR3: CASKLQGMDRYTF. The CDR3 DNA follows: TGTGCCAGTAAACTCCAGGGGATGGATCGCTACACCTTC.

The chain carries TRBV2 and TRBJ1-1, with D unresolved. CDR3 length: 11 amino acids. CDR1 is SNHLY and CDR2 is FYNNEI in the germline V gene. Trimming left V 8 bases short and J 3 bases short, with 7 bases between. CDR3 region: CASRGYTEAFF. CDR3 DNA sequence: TGTGCCAGCCGGGGTTACACTGAAGCTTTCTTT.

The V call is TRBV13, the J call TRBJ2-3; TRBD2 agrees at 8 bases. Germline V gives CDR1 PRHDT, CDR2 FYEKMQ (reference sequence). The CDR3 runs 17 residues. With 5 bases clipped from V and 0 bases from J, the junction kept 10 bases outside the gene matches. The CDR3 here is CASSRKRGSLSTDTQYF. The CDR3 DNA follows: TGTGCCAGCAGCAGAAAGCGGGGGAGCCTAAGCACAGATACGCAGTATTTT.

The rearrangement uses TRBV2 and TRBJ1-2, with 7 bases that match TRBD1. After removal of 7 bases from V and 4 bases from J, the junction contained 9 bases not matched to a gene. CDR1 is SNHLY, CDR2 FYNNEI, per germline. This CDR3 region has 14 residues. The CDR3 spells CASTSEDRRYGYTF. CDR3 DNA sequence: TGTGCCAGCACCTCTGAGGACAGGCGCTATGGCTACACCTTC.

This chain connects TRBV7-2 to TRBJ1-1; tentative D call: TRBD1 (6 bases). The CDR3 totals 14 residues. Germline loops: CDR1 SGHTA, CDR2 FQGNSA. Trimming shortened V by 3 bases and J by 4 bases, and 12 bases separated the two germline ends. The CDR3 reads CASSFGGSSTEAFF. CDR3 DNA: TGTGCCAGCAGCTTTGGGGGCAGTAGCACTGAAGCTTTCTTT.

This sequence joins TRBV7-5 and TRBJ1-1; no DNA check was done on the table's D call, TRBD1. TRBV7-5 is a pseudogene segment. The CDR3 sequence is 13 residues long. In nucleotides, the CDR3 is TGTGCCAGAAGCCTCGGACAGGGCACTGAAGCTTTCTTT. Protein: CARSLGQGTEAFF.

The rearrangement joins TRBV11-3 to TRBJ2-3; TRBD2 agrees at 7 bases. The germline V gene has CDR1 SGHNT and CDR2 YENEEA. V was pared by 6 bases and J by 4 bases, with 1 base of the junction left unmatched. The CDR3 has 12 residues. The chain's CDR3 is CASRGGADTQYF. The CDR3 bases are TGTGCCAGCAGGGGGGGGGCAGATACGCAGTATTTT.

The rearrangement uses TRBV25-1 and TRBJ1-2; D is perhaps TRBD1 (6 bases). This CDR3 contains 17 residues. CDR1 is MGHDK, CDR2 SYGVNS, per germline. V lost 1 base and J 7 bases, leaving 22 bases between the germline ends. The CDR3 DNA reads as TGTGCCAGCAGTGAATCTGGGGACATCTCCCGAAGCGGTGGCTACACCTTC. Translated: CASSESGDISRSGGYTF.

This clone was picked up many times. The CDR3 loop reads CASRIGTGETGELFF. CDR3 sequence (DNA): TGTGCCAGCAGGATTGGGACAGGGGAGACCGGGGAGCTGTTTTTT. J is TRBJ2-2 and V is TRBV6-5, with 10 positions matching TRBD1. This CDR3 is built from 15 residues. V shed 6 bases and J 5 bases; nucleotides not matched to a gene: 6. Germline CDR1 reads MNHEY; CDR2 reads SVGAGI.

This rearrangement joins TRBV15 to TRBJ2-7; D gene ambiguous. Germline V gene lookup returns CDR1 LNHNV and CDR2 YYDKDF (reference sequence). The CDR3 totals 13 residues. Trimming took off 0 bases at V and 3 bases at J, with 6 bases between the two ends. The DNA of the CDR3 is TGTGCCACCAGCAGAGATCCCTTCTACGAGCAGTACTTC. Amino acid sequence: CATSRDPFYEQYF. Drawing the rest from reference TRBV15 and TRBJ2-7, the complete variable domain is DAMVIQNPRYQVTQFGKPVTLSCSQTLNHNVMYWYQQKSSQAPKLLFHYYDKDFNNEADTPDNFQSRRPNTSFCFLDIRSPGLGDTAMYLCATSRDPFYEQYFGPGTRLTVT.

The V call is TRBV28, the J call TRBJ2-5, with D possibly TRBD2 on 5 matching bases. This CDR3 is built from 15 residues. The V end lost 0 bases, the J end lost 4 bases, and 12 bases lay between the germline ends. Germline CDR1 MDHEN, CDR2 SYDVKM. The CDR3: CASSLWSGNLETQYF. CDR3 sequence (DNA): TGTGCCAGCAGTTTATGGTCCGGGAACTTAGAGACCCAGTACTTC.

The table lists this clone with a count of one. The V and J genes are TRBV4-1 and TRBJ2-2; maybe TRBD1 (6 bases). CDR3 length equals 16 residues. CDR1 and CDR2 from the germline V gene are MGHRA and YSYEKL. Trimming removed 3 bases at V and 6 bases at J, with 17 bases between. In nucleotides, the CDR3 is TGCGCCAGCAGCCAGGGGGCGCTTAGATTCCCCGGGGAGCTGTTTTTT. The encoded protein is CASSQGALRFPGELFF.

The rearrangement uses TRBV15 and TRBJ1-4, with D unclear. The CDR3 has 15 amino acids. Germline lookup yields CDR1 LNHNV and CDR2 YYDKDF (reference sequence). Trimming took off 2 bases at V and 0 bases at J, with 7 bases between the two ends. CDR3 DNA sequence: TGTGCCACCAGCAGAACCATAGCAACTAATGAAAAACTGTTTTTT. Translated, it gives CATSRTIATNEKLFF. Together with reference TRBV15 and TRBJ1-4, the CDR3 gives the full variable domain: DAMVIQNPRYQVTQFGKPVTLSCSQTLNHNVMYWYQQKSSQAPKLLFHYYDKDFNNEADTPDNFQSRRPNTSFCFLDIRSPGLGDTAMYLCATSRTIATNEKLFFGSGTQLSVL.

CDR3 amino acids: CASSLDRQPQHF. CDR3 coding DNA: TGTGCCAGCAGCTTGGATCGGCAGCCCCAGCATTTT. The chain links TRBV5-4 to TRBJ1-5; no clear D gene. CDR3 size: 12 residues. The germline V gene encodes CDR1 SGHNT and CDR2 YYREEE (reference sequence). V was clipped by 0 bases and J by 7 bases, with 5 bases between them.